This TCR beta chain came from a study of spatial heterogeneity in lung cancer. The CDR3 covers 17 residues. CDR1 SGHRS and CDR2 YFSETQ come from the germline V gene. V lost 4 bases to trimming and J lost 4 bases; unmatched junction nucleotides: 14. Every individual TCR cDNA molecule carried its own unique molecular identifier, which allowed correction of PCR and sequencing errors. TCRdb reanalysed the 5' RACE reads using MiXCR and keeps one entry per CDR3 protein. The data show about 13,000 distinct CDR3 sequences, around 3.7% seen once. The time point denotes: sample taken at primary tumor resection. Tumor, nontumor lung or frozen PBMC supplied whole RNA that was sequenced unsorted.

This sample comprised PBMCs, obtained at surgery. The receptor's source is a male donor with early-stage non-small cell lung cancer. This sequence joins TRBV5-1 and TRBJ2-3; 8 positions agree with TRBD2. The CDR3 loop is CASSPPLSGNPADTQYF. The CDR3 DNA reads TGCGCCAGCAGCCCCCCCCTTAGCGGGAATCCGGCAGATACGCAGTATTTT. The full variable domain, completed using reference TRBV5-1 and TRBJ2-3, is KAGVTQTPRYLIKTRGQQVTLSCSPISGHRSVSWYQQTPGQGLQFLFEYFSETQRNKGNFPGRFSGRQFSNSRSEMNVSTLELGDSALYLCASSPPLSGNPADTQYFGPGTRLTVL.